These 4 T cell receptor beta chains were all obtained from the same sample, sequenced in a study of cytomegalovirus exposure and HLA in healthy donors. Use of 60 Vbeta and 13 Jbeta primers characterized the PCR. Assay: immunoSEQ multiplex PCR; the TCRdb copy retains only in-frame clones and omits some. The sample has under 150,000 clones; over 60% are singletons. The sample consisted of PBMCs. These receptors were obtained from a woman aged 60-75 years in good health and CMV-seronegative.

This clone has only one observation. The chain joins TRBV18 to TRBJ2-1; 7 bases map to TRBD1. The V gene end was trimmed by 6 bases and the J gene end by 12 bases; junction bases not matched to a gene: 11. From germline, CDR1 is KGHSH and CDR2 LQKENI. The CDR3 is 13 amino acids. CDR3 DNA: TGTGCCAGCTCCCCGGGACAGCCCTTTGTGCAGTTCTTC. Translating gives CASSPGQPFVQFF.

About this clone: A read error may account for a junction end that differs from germline. This chain uses TRBV6-1 with TRBJ2-7; possibly TRBD1 for D (7 bases). This CDR3 contains 15 residues. Germline V gives CDR1 MNHNS, CDR2 SASEGT. CDR3 in amino acids: CASREEGQRVYEQYF. The CDR3 DNA follows: TGTGCCAGCAGGGAAGAGGGACAGCGGGTCTACGAGCAGTACTTC.

The chain carries TRBV4-1 and TRBJ2-7, with D perhaps matching TRBD2 (7 bases). V was trimmed by 0 bases and J by 5 bases, leaving 20 bases between them. The CDR3 runs to 17 residues. CDR1 is MGHRA, CDR2 YSYEKL, per germline. CDR3 region: CASSQDGRGGAQNEQYF. In DNA, the CDR3 is TGCGCCAGCAGCCAAGATGGTAGGGGGGGCGCGCAAAACGAGCAGTACTTC.

This clone has just one count. The V call is TRBV6-5, the J call TRBJ2-5; 9 bases align to TRBD2. CDR1 is MNHEY and CDR2 is SVGAGI in the germline V gene. The CDR3 has 16 amino acids. The V and J ends lost 0 bases and 7 bases, in that order; junction bases with no gene match: 9. CDR3 bases: TGTGCCAGCAGTTACTCGCTAGCGGGGTTACTAGGGACCCAGTACTTC. It yields the protein CASSYSLAGLLGTQYF.